The clone carrying this TCR beta chain was recorded only once. J lost 2 bases, V lost 8 bases, and 8 bases had no gene match. Germline V gene data show CDR1 as SNHLY and CDR2 as FYNNEI. The CDR3 extends over 14 amino acids. The sample belongs to a study of T cells in Graves' hyperthyroidism and ophthalmopathy. The source material, RNA transcripts, was used to amplify TCR beta CDR3 regions. TCR CDR3 regions were first amplified by RT-PCR with HTBI primers. TCRdb fed the multiplex PCR reads into MiXCR, producing one record per CDR3 protein. The sample carries hundreds of thousands of distinct CDR3 sequences, 30% to 40% recorded once.

This chain joins TRBV2 and TRBJ2-5; TRBD2 aligns across 7 bases. Input material: blood. The TCR originated in a middle-aged woman with Graves' hyperthyroidism. DNA for the CDR3: TGTGCCAGCGGCAATTCGGGACTACAAGAGACCCAGTACTTC. This encodes CASGNSGLQETQYF.